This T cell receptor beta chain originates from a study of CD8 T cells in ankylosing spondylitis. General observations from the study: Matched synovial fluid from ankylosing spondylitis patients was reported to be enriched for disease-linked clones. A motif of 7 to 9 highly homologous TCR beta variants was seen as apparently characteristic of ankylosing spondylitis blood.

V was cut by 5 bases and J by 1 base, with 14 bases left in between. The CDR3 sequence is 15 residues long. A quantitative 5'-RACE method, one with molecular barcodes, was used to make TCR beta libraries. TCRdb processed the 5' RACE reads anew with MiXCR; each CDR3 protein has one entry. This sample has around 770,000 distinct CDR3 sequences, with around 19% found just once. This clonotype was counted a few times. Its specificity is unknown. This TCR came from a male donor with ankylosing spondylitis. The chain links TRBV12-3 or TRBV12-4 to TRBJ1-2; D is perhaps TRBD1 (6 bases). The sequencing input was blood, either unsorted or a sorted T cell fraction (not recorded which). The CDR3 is CASSIAGQINYGYTF. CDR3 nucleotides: TGTGCCAGCAGTATCGCTGGACAGATTAACTATGGCTACACCTTC.